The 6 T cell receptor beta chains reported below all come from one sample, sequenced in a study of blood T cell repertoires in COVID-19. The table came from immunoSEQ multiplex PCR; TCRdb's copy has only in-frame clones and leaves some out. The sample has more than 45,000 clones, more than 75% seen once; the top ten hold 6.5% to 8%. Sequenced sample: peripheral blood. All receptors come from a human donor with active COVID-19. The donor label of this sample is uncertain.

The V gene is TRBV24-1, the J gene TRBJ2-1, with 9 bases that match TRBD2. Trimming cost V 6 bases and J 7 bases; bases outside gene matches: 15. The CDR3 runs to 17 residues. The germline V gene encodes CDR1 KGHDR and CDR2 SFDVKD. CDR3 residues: CATSTSGRTLNLNEQFF. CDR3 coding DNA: TGTGCCACCAGTACCAGCGGGAGGACGCTCAACCTAAATGAGCAGTTCTTC.

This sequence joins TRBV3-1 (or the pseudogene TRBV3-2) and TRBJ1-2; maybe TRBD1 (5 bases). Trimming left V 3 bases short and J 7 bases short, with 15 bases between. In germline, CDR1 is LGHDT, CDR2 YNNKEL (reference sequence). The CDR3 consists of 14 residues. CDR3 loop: CASSQSSDTGGYTF. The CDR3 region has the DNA TGTGCCAGCAGCCAGTCATCGGACACCGGTGGCTACACCTTC.

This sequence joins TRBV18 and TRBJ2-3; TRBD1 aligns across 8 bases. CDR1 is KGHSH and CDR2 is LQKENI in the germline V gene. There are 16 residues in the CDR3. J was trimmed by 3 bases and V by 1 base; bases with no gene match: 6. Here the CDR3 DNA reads TGTGCCAGCTCACCACGCCGGACAGGGACAACAGATACGCAGTATTTT. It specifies CASSPRRTGTTDTQYF.

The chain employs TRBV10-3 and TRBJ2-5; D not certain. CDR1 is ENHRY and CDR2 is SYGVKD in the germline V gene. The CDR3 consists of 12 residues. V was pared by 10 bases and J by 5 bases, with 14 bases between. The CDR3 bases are TGTGCCACCGGGTGGGTTCCGGAGACCCAGTACTTC. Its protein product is CATGWVPETQYF.

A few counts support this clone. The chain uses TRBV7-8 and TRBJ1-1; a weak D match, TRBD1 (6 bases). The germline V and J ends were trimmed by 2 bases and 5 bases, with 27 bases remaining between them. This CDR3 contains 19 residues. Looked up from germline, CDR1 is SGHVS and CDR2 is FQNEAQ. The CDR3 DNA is TGTGCCAGCAGCTTAAGCCCTTGGGGGGGGCTAACCTTGAGGACTGAAGCTTTCTTT. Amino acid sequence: CASSLSPWGGLTLRTEAFF.

The CDR3 bases are TGTGCCAGTAGTATCATGACAGGGGGCCGAGAGACCCAGTACTTC. Residues: CASSIMTGGRETQYF. This rearrangement joins TRBV19 to TRBJ2-5; 10 bases agree with TRBD1. The CDR3 length is 15 residues. Trimming at V came to 3 bases and at J to 4 bases, leaving 5 bases not matched to a gene. From germline, CDR1 is LNHDA and CDR2 SQIVND (reference sequence).